The 27 T cell receptor beta chains below all came from one sample that was sequenced in a study of cytomegalovirus exposure and HLA in healthy donors. The PCR had 60 Vbeta and 13 Jbeta primers. Sequenced by immunoSEQ multiplex PCR; TCRdb stores in-frame clones only, minus some. The sample shows under 150,000 clones, 75% to 90% of them seen only once. The sample consisted of PBMCs. These receptors were collected from a woman aged 40 to 50 in good health and CMV-seronegative.

The V and J genes are TRBV9 and TRBJ1-1, with 9 bases fitting TRBD1. Germline CDR1 and CDR2: SGDLS and YYNGEE. The ends lost 0 bases at V and 0 bases at J; junction bases unmatched: 9. This CDR3 spans 18 amino acids. The CDR3 spells CASSVGDREAGMNTEAFF. In DNA, the CDR3 is TGTGCCAGCAGCGTAGGGGACAGGGAGGCTGGAATGAACACTGAAGCTTTCTTT.

The rearrangement joins TRBV5-1 to TRBJ1-6; a possible D gene is TRBD1 (5 bases). V was trimmed by 0 bases and J by 6 bases, leaving 7 bases between them. The CDR3 is 14 residues long. Germline V lookup: CDR1 SGHRS, CDR2 YFSETQ. CDR3 amino acids: CASSLGQSNSPLHF. In DNA form, the CDR3 reads TGCGCCAGCAGCTTGGGACAGAGTAATTCACCCCTCCACTTT.

J is TRBJ2-2 and V is TRBV7-3, with D unresolved. Trimming left V 4 bases short and J 7 bases short, with 10 bases between. Germline V CDR1 and CDR2: SGHTA, FQGTGA. The CDR3 is 13 amino acids. The CDR3 sequence: CASSSTTGGELFF. CDR3 coding DNA: TGTGCCAGCAGCTCCACCACGGGCGGGGAGCTGTTTTTT.

This clone appeared once. The CDR3 DNA reads TGTGCCAGCAGCTCCCTCCCCCGAGTCTATGGCTACACCTTC. As protein: CASSSLPRVYGYTF. The rearrangement links TRBV7-6 to TRBJ1-2; no clear D. CDR3 size: 14 residues. The V end was cut by 4 bases, the J end by 4 bases, with 13 bases between. Germline-derived CDR1 and CDR2 are SGHVS and FNYEAQ.

This chain joins TRBV10-3 and TRBJ2-1; 16 positions agree with TRBD2. V lost 2 bases and J lost 6; bases outside the gene matches: 4. CDR3 size: 17 residues. CDR1 ENHRY and CDR2 SYGVKD come from the germline V gene. CDR3 amino acids: CAISETGTSGRGNEQFF. The CDR3 nucleotides read TGTGCCATCAGTGAGACCGGGACTAGCGGGAGGGGCAATGAGCAGTTCTTC.

This rearrangement joins TRBV5-6 to TRBJ2-3; TRBD2 matches at 8 bases. Looked up from germline, CDR1 is SGHDT and CDR2 is YYEEEE. V trimming: 4 bases; J trimming: 4 bases; junction bases outside the gene matches: 14. The CDR3 length is 17 residues. The CDR3 DNA sequence: TGTGCCAGCAGCCCTGGCTGGGGCGGGAGGTATTCAGATACGCAGTATTTT. Translated, it gives CASSPGWGGRYSDTQYF. The full variable domain, in which reference TRBV5-6 and TRBJ2-3 provide the parts outside the CDR3, is DAGVTQSPTHLIKTRGQQVTLRCSPKSGHDTVSWYQQALGQGPQFIFQYYEEEERQRGNFPDRFSGHQFPNYSSELNVNALLLGDSALYLCASSPGWGGRYSDTQYFGPGTRLTVL.

The gene calls are TRBV19 and TRBJ2-2; D call uncertain. V gave up 6 bases and J gave up 7 bases, with 15 bases separating them. Germline values: CDR1 LNHDA, CDR2 SQIVND (reference sequence). The length of the CDR3 is 14 residues. Here the CDR3 reads CASRRRRVDGELFF. CDR3 nucleotides: TGTGCCAGTAGACGCCGCCGGGTGGACGGGGAGCTGTTTTTT.

This clone showed up just a few times. The chain has TRBV6-5 and TRBJ2-7; 7 bases map to TRBD2. The CDR3 is 15 amino acids. CDR1 MNHEY and CDR2 SVGAGI come from the germline V gene. V lost 2 bases, J lost 4 bases, and 8 bases stayed unmatched. CDR3 coding DNA: TGTGCCAGCAGTTACCCTGGGAGGGCCGGGTACGAGCAGTACTTC. It codes for CASSYPGRAGYEQYF.

This clone has only one observation. The V gene is TRBV21-1, the J gene TRBJ2-5; no DNA check was done on the table's D call, TRBD2. TRBV21-1 corresponds to a pseudogene. This CDR3 contains 16 residues. The CDR3 sequence: CASGGTSGRAKETQYF. Written as DNA, the CDR3 is TGTGCCAGCGGGGGGACTAGCGGGAGGGCCAAGGAGACCCAGTACTTC.

The rearrangement joins TRBV7-3 to TRBJ2-2; 7 bases align to TRBD2. The germline V gene has CDR1 SGHTA and CDR2 FQGTGA. V lost 4 bases, J lost 7 bases, and 0 bases stayed unmatched. The CDR3 loop spans 12 amino acids. This CDR3 reads CASSSGGGELFF. In DNA form, the CDR3 reads TGTGCCAGCAGCTCGGGGGGCGGGGAGCTGTTTTTT.

This clone appeared a few times. This chain links TRBV23-1 with TRBJ2-7; TRBD1 matches 10 bases. TRBV23-1 is recorded as an ORF, its role being uncertain. V lost 4 bases, J lost 5 bases, and 8 bases stayed unmatched. The CDR3 runs 15 residues. The CDR3 sequence is CASSPGTGATDEQYF. The CDR3 DNA reads as TGCGCCAGCAGTCCCGGGACAGGGGCCACTGACGAGCAGTACTTC.

The chain has TRBV7-2 and TRBJ2-6, with D tentatively TRBD1 (5 bases). The CDR3 loop spans 16 amino acids. Deletions cut 2 bases from V and 7 bases from J, with 15 bases between. Germline loops: CDR1 SGHTA, CDR2 FQGNSA. CDR3 loop: CASSLMRLGQANVLTF. CDR3 bases: TGTGCCAGCAGCTTAATGAGACTGGGGCAAGCCAACGTCCTGACTTTC.

This clone was detected once. This sequence joins TRBV2 and TRBJ2-3, with D tentatively TRBD2 (6 bases). The CDR3 is 15 amino acids. Per germline, CDR1 SNHLY and CDR2 FYNNEI. V was shortened by 4 bases and J by 0 bases, with 11 bases between the two germline ends. This CDR3 is CASSVTSGSTDTQYF. CDR3 nucleotide sequence: TGTGCCAGCAGTGTTACGAGCGGGAGCACAGATACGCAGTATTTT.

Of note for this clone: One end of the junction fails to match germline, which may point to a read error. The V call is TRBV4-2, the J call TRBJ1-2, with D maybe TRBD1 (6 bases). The CDR3 extends over 14 amino acids. CDR1 and CDR2 (germline): LGHNA, YNFKEQ. The CDR3 DNA sequence: TGTGCCAGCAGCCAAGAGGGACATCGCTATGGCTACCCCTTC. This gives the protein CASSQEGHRYGYPF.

This chain links TRBV19 with TRBJ1-3; the D is unclear. The CDR3 totals 15 residues. Trimming took off 1 base at V and 2 bases at J, with 9 bases between the two ends. Germline V CDR1 and CDR2: LNHDA, SQIVND (reference sequence). CDR3 in DNA: TGTGCCAGTAGTATAGTTGGGCTTGCTGGAAACACCATATATTTT. Protein: CASSIVGLAGNTIYF.

The chain employs TRBV4-3 and TRBJ1-1; D remains ambiguous. The CDR3 extends over 13 amino acids. V was cut by 4 bases and J by 4 bases, with 10 bases left in between. Germline V gene lookup returns CDR1 LGHNA and CDR2 YSLEER. The CDR3 spells CASSPRQLTEAFF. The CDR3, as DNA: TGCGCCAGCAGCCCCAGGCAGCTCACTGAAGCTTTCTTT.

V usage is TRBV27 and J usage is TRBJ2-7, with TRBD2 matching over 8 bases. CDR3 size: 13 residues. V shed 4 bases and J 4 bases; nucleotides not matched to a gene: 3. CDR1 MNHEY and CDR2 SMNVEV come from the germline V gene (reference sequence). The CDR3 DNA is TGTGCCAGCAGTTCACTAGCGGCTTACGAGCAGTACTTC. Amino acids: CASSSLAAYEQYF.

The V and J genes are TRBV18 and TRBJ1-3; 7 nucleotides agree with TRBD1. Germline V gene sequence: CDR1 KGHSH, CDR2 LQKENI. CDR3 size: 17 residues. With 3 bases clipped from V and 2 bases from J, the junction kept 10 bases outside the gene matches. CDR3: CASSPKALTGAGNTIYF. CDR3 nucleotide sequence: TGTGCCAGCTCACCTAAGGCATTAACAGGGGCTGGAAACACCATATATTTT.

This chain joins TRBV7-2 and TRBJ1-4, with D unresolved. Per germline, CDR1 SGHTA and CDR2 FQGNSA. This CDR3 spans 16 amino acids. V was cut by 1 base and J by 1 base, with 10 bases left in between. CDR3 DNA sequence: TGTGCCAGCAGCTTAGGCCAGCCTAGAACTAATGAAAAACTGTTTTTT. Protein: CASSLGQPRTNEKLFF.

The chain has TRBV19 and TRBJ1-6; maybe TRBD1 (6 bases). The CDR3 length is 12 residues. Germline V gene lookup returns CDR1 LNHDA and CDR2 SQIVND (reference sequence). The ends were cut back, 4 bases at V and 11 bases at J, with 9 bases in the middle. The DNA for the CDR3 is TGTGCCAGTAGTACGGGGGGCACACCCCTCCACTTT. Amino acids: CASSTGGTPLHF. The entire variable domain, with the rest obtained from reference TRBV19 and TRBJ1-6, is as follows: DGGITQSPKYLFRKEGQNVTLSCEQNLNHDAMYWYRQDPGQGLRLIYYSQIVNDFQKGDIAEGYSVSREKKESFPLTVTSAQKNPTAFYLCASSTGGTPLHFGNGTRLTVT.

V is TRBV7-9 and J is TRBJ1-2, with D tentatively TRBD1 (6 bases). Germline V gene sequence: CDR1 SEHNR, CDR2 FQNEAQ (reference sequence). The CDR3 has 16 residues. The V end lost 4 bases, the J end lost 0 bases, and 15 bases lay between the germline ends. The CDR3 is CASSSSDRTANYGYTF. Here the CDR3 DNA reads TGTGCCAGCAGCTCTTCCGACAGGACCGCTAACTATGGCTACACCTTC. Using reference TRBV7-9 and TRBJ1-2 for the parts outside the CDR3, the full variable domain is DTGVSQNPRHKITKRGQNVTFRCDPISEHNRLYWYRQTLGQGPEFLTYFQNEAQLEKSRLLSDRFSAERPKGSFSTLEIQRTEQGDSAMYLCASSSSDRTANYGYTFGSGTRLTVV.

This chain uses TRBV7-9 with TRBJ2-7; 8 nucleotides agree with TRBD2. Per germline, CDR1 SEHNR and CDR2 FQNEAQ (reference sequence). The CDR3 extends over 15 amino acids. J gave up 4 bases and V 0 bases, and 5 bases lay outside the gene matches. The CDR3 region is CASSLATSEKYEQYF. The CDR3 DNA follows: TGTGCCAGCAGCTTAGCGACTAGCGAAAAGTACGAGCAGTACTTC. Filled out from reference TRBV7-9 and TRBJ2-7, the complete variable domain reads DTGVSQNPRHKITKRGQNVTFRCDPISEHNRLYWYRQTLGQGPEFLTYFQNEAQLEKSRLLSDRFSAERPKGSFSTLEIQRTEQGDSAMYLCASSLATSEKYEQYFGPGTRLTVT.

The chain employs TRBV7-2 and TRBJ2-1; 11 nucleotides align to TRBD2. Germline V CDR1 and CDR2: SGHTA, FQGNSA. Unmatched junction bases numbered 2, after V lost 2 bases and J lost 8 bases. The CDR3 has 14 amino acids. The CDR3 protein is CASSLTSGSDEQFF. CDR3 in DNA: TGTGCCAGCAGCTTAACTAGCGGGAGCGATGAGCAGTTCTTC.

This clone was detected a few times. The V gene is TRBV9, the J gene TRBJ2-5, with D possibly TRBD1 on 7 matching bases. The ends were cut back, 4 bases at V and 2 bases at J, with 12 bases in the middle. The CDR3 has 14 residues. The germline V gene has CDR1 SGDLS and CDR2 YYNGEE. The CDR3 sequence is CASSPQGGQETQYF. The CDR3 DNA is TGTGCCAGCAGCCCTCAGGGGGGACAAGAGACCCAGTACTTC.

There are a few counts of this clone. The J gene is TRBJ1-5, the V gene TRBV4-2, with D tentatively TRBD1 (6 bases). Trimming stripped 0 bases from V and 7 bases from J, with 13 bases between. CDR3 length: 15 residues. Germline CDR1 is LGHNA and CDR2 is YNFKEQ. CDR3 sequence reads: CASSQDAGGRQPQHF. The CDR3 DNA sequence: TGTGCCAGCAGCCAAGATGCGGGGGGCCGGCAGCCCCAGCATTTT.

This chain connects TRBV19 to TRBJ2-2; 7 bases are shared with TRBD1. Germline CDR1 LNHDA, CDR2 SQIVND (reference sequence). CDR3 size: 18 residues. The junction had 14 bases not matched to a gene; V was cut back by 1 base and J by 6 bases. The CDR3 sequence is CASSIGGTDRVSPGELFF. DNA of the CDR3: TGTGCCAGTAGTATAGGGGGAACCGACAGGGTTAGTCCCGGGGAGCTGTTTTTT.

The sample holds one count of this clone. The CDR3 region has the DNA TGTGCCAGCAGCCAAGAGTGGTGGGAGGTGGGAGAGACCCAGTACTTC. Translation gives CASSQEWWEVGETQYF. The chain links TRBV4-2 to TRBJ2-5; tentatively, D is TRBD2 (6 bases). Trimming removed 0 bases from V and 4 bases from J, with 15 bases in between. Per the germline V gene, CDR1 is LGHNA and CDR2 is YNFKEQ. CDR3 length: 16 amino acids.